These T cell receptor beta chains were read from a single sample in a study of cytomegalovirus exposure and HLA in healthy donors. The protocol was immunoSEQ multiplex PCR, while the TCRdb copy is restricted to in-frame clones and leaves out a portion. This table has around 62,000 clones, roughly 75% appearing once. Sequencing was performed on PBMCs. These receptors were collected from a man aged 55 to 69 in good health and CMV-seropositive. Each CDR3 is given with its conserved first and last residue. Each record gives: CDR3 protein, CDR3 DNA, V gene, J gene, D gene, clone size. D genes are given only for firm matches. For some rows the clone size is stated as once, few or many, or as a class when expanded; others skip it.

CASSSIGGGKNTEAFF	TGTGCCAGCAGCTCCATTGGAGGAGGAAAGAACACTGAAGCTTTCTTT	TRBV7-9	TRBJ1-1	NA	NA
CASSTGQGKLFF	TGTGCCAGTAGTACCGGACAGGGAAAACTGTTTTTT	TRBV19	TRBJ1-4	TRBD1	few
CASSSRQGGTEAFF	TGTGCCAGCAGTTCGCGACAGGGGGGCACTGAAGCTTTCTTT	TRBV6-5	TRBJ1-1	TRBD1	NA
CASSENRNNEKLFF	TGTGCCAGCAGTGAAAACAGGAATAATGAAAAACTGTTTTTT	TRBV6-1	TRBJ1-4	NA	NA
CASSERTDYGYTF	TGCGCCAGCAGTGAACGGACAGATTATGGCTACACCTTC	TRBV10-1	TRBJ1-2	NA	NA
CASSDAVTGELFF	TGCGCCAGCAGTGATGCAGTTACCGGGGAGCTGTTTTTT	TRBV10-2	TRBJ2-2	NA	few
CASSPREYTAGGANVLTF	TGTGCCAGCAGTCCCCGGGAGTATACCGCCGGTGGGGCCAACGTCCTGACTTTC	TRBV27	TRBJ2-6	NA	NA
CASSFTSGSTDTQYF	TGCGCCAGCAGCTTTACTAGCGGTAGCACAGATACGCAGTATTTT	TRBV5-1	TRBJ2-3	TRBD2	NA
CANSPRTGVTYNEQFF	TGCGCCAACAGCCCGCGGACAGGGGTCACCTACAATGAGCAGTTCTTC	TRBV4-1	TRBJ2-1	TRBD1	NA
CASSPPLAGGPAGDTQYF	TGCGCCAGCAGCCCTCCGCTAGCGGGGGGTCCGGCGGGAGATACGCAGTATTTT	TRBV5-1	TRBJ2-3	TRBD2	few
CASSLGAGLSYGYTF	TGTGCCAGCAGCTTGGGGGCAGGCCTATCCTATGGCTACACCTTC	TRBV5-8	TRBJ1-2	NA	NA
CASSYGLVGVSGELFF	TGTGCCAGCAGTTACGGACTAGTCGGGGTTTCCGGGGAGCTGTTTTTT	TRBV11-3	TRBJ2-2	TRBD2	NA
CASSLLTWKAGTPPYEQYF	TGTGCCAGCAGCTTGTTAACCTGGAAAGCTGGGACACCCCCTTACGAGCAGTACTTC	TRBV11-3	TRBJ2-7	NA	NA
CASSHTGLRTEAFF	TGTGCCAGCAGCCATACAGGGTTGCGAACTGAAGCTTTCTTT	TRBV5-6	TRBJ1-1	NA	NA
CASSGQYNQPQHF	TGTGCCAGCAGCGGACAGTACAATCAGCCCCAGCATTTT	TRBV7-2	TRBJ1-5	NA	NA
CASKDTGGAFF	TGTGCCAGCAAAGATACCGGGGGAGCTTTCTTT	TRBV2	TRBJ1-1	NA	NA
CASSFQAASSYEQYF	TGCGCCAGCAGCTTTCAAGCGGCAAGCTCCTACGAGCAGTACTTC	TRBV5-1	TRBJ2-7	NA	NA
CASPGTSGVFEQFF	TGTGCCAGTCCGGGGACTAGCGGTGTTTTTGAGCAGTTCTTC	TRBV2	TRBJ2-1	TRBD2	NA
CASRTTGPHFFLYGYTF	TGTGCCAGCAGGACGACAGGCCCTCACTTTTTTCTCTATGGCTACACCTTC	TRBV28	TRBJ1-2	NA	NA
CASSLALRTVGYNSPLHF	TGTGCCAGCAGCTTGGCCTTAAGGACAGTAGGGTATAATTCACCCCTCCACTTT	TRBV5-5	TRBJ1-6	NA	NA
CASSLRTGDGEQYF	TGCGCCAGCAGCCTTAGAACGGGAGACGGCGAGCAGTACTTC	TRBV5-1	TRBJ2-7	NA	few
CASSYGGGSNQPQHF	TGTGCCAGCAGTTATGGGGGGGGGAGCAATCAGCCCCAGCATTTT	TRBV6-6	TRBJ1-5	NA	NA
CASPKITGFTEKLFF	TGTGCCAGTCCCAAAATAACAGGGTTTACTGAAAAACTGTTTTTT	TRBV6-4	TRBJ1-4	NA	NA
CASSRDPRRGPLSYEQYF	TGTGCCAGCAGCCGCGACCCCAGGAGGGGGCCCCTCTCCTACGAGCAGTACTTC	TRBV5-6	TRBJ2-7	NA	NA
CASSPTSGISYEQYF	TGTGCCAGCAGCCCTACTAGCGGGATCTCCTACGAGCAGTACTTC	TRBV11-3	TRBJ2-7	TRBD2	NA
CASSPASGEETQYF	TGTGCCAGCAGCCCTGCCAGCGGGGAAGAGACCCAGTACTTC	TRBV11-3	TRBJ2-5	TRBD2	once
CASRFSGRGDNEQFF	TGTGCCAGCAGGTTTAGCGGAAGAGGGGACAATGAGCAGTTCTTC	TRBV6-6	TRBJ2-1	NA	few
CASSLRSSSYNEQFF	TGTGCCAGCAGCTTGAGGAGCAGCTCCTACAATGAGCAGTTCTTC	TRBV5-4	TRBJ2-1	NA	NA
CASSEGQNTDTQYF	TGTGCCAGCAGCGAGGGACAGAACACAGATACGCAGTATTTT	TRBV5-4	TRBJ2-3	TRBD1	NA
CASTAGTGTSGANVLTF	TGTGCCAGCACCGCCGGGACAGGTACCTCTGGGGCCAACGTCCTGACTTTC	TRBV27	TRBJ2-6	TRBD1	NA
CASSLRSQGGGYTF	TGTGCCAGCAGCTTAAGGTCGCAGGGTGGTGGCTACACCTTC	TRBV27	TRBJ1-2	NA	NA
CASSDSGIGTGELFF	TGTGCCAGCAGTGACTCCGGGATTGGCACCGGGGAGCTGTTTTTT	TRBV6-1	TRBJ2-2	NA	once
CAATGGGSSYEQYF	TGCGCCGCCACAGGTGGCGGGAGCTCCTACGAGCAGTACTTC	TRBV10-2	TRBJ2-7	TRBD2	once
CASSDSNRGREYSSYEQYF	TGTGCCAGCAGTGACTCGAACAGGGGGCGAGAGTACTCATCCTACGAGCAGTACTTC	TRBV6-4	TRBJ2-7	TRBD1	NA
CASSSQGGNSPLHF	TGTGCCAGCAGCTCACAGGGAGGGAATTCACCCCTCCACTTT	TRBV9	TRBJ1-6	NA	NA
CASKSGLQGAYEQYF	TGTGCCAGCAAGTCGGGTCTCCAGGGGGCCTACGAGCAGTACTTC	TRBV6-1	TRBJ2-7	TRBD1	NA
CASSNQGLANEKLFF	TGTGCCAGCAGTAATCAGGGTCTAGCTAATGAAAAACTGTTTTTT	TRBV27	TRBJ1-4	NA	NA
CASSLGPTVGEQFF	TGTGCCAGCAGCTTAGGACCAACAGTGGGTGAGCAGTTCTTC	TRBV11-2	TRBJ2-1	NA	NA
CASETGGSRNQPQHF	TGTGCCAGCGAGACAGGGGGCTCACGCAATCAGCCCCAGCATTTT	TRBV6-1	TRBJ1-5	TRBD1	NA
CASSLLPTGANQPQHF	TGTGCCAGCTCACTCCTCCCAACAGGCGCGAATCAGCCCCAGCATTTT	TRBV18	TRBJ1-5	NA	once
CAISPGQQGNEQFF	TGTGCCATCAGTCCCGGGCAGCAGGGCAATGAGCAGTTCTTC	TRBV10-3	TRBJ2-1	NA	NA
CASSGTRPAPSGYTF	TGTGCCAGCAGTGGGACTAGACCAGCCCCAAGTGGCTACACCTTC	TRBV2	TRBJ1-2	NA	NA
CASSLTGGTEQFF	TGTGCCAGCAGCTTGACAGGGGGCACTGAGCAGTTCTTC	TRBV5-4	TRBJ2-1	TRBD1	once
CASRRDRGLIQPQHF	TGTGCCAGCAGAAGGGACAGGGGGCTAATTCAGCCCCAGCATTTT	TRBV2	TRBJ1-5	TRBD1	NA
CASSDRQGGETQYF	TGTGCCAGCAGCGATAGACAGGGTGGAGAGACCCAGTACTTC	TRBV5-4	TRBJ2-5	TRBD1	few
CASSQESNWNTGELFF	TGCGCCAGCAGCCAAGAAAGTAACTGGAACACCGGGGAGCTGTTTTTT	TRBV4-1	TRBJ2-2	NA	NA
CASSPPAGRDTEAFF	TGTGCCAGCTCACCACCGGCAGGGAGGGATACTGAAGCTTTCTTT	TRBV18	TRBJ1-1	NA	NA
CASSEWVSGAAVGETQYF	TGTGCCAGCAGTGAATGGGTCTCGGGAGCGGCTGTAGGAGAGACCCAGTACTTC	TRBV6-7	TRBJ2-5	NA	NA
CSGGVVGTGELFF	TGCAGCGGGGGGGTAGTCGGGACCGGGGAGCTGTTTTTT	TRBV29-1	TRBJ2-2	NA	NA
CATSRDLVNTEAFF	TGTGCCACCAGCAGAGATCTAGTGAACACTGAAGCTTTCTTT	TRBV15	TRBJ1-1	NA	NA
CSVGLAVSTDTQYF	TGCAGCGTTGGACTAGCGGTTAGCACAGATACGCAGTATTTT	TRBV29-1	TRBJ2-3	TRBD2	NA
CASSLDSPTEAFF	TGTGCCAGCAGCCTAGACAGCCCCACTGAAGCTTTCTTT	TRBV7-9	TRBJ1-1	NA	NA
CASSGVSARSYNSPLHF	TGTGCCAGCAGTGGAGTTTCGGCTAGGTCCTATAATTCACCCCTCCACTTT	TRBV6-1	TRBJ1-6	NA	NA
CASSQPQGSSGANVLTF	TGCGCCAGCAGCCAACCACAGGGGAGCTCTGGGGCCAACGTCCTGACTTTC	TRBV4-1	TRBJ2-6	TRBD1	NA
CASSLEVPSGYTF	TGTGCCAGCAGCTTAGAAGTGCCGAGTGGCTACACCTTC	TRBV7-9	TRBJ1-2	NA	NA
CASRPPTGSSGANVLTF	TGTGCCAGCAGACCTCCCACGGGATCCTCTGGGGCCAACGTCCTGACTTTC	TRBV7-8	TRBJ2-6	NA	NA
CASSHPGQGFEQYF	TGCGCCAGCAGCCACCCGGGACAGGGGTTCGAGCAGTACTTC	TRBV4-1	TRBJ2-7	TRBD1	NA
CASSLSANQPQHF	TGTGCCAGCAGTTTATCGGCTAATCAGCCCCAGCATTTT	TRBV27	TRBJ1-5	NA	NA
CASSWDRARETQYF	TGTGCCAGCAGCTGGGACAGGGCGCGAGAGACCCAGTACTTC	TRBV2	TRBJ2-5	TRBD1	NA